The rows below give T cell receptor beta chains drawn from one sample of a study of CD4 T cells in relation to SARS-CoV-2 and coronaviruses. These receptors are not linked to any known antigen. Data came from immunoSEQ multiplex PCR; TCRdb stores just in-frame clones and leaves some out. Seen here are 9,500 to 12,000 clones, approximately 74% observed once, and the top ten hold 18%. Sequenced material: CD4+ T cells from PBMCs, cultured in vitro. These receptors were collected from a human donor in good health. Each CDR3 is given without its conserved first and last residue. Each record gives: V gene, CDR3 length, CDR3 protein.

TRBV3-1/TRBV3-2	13	ASSQDWGVRYGYT
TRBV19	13	ASSIWDRGSETQY
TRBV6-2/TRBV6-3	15	ASSYPQRGRKKETQY
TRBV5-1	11	ASSLGQTSGYT
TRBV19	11	ASNPGINEKLF
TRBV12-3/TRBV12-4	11	ASSRWGGETQY
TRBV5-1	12	ASSLFYRADGYT
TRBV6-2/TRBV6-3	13	ASSYVAGGYQPQH
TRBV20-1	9	SAIIQETQY
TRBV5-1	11	ASSSLVQETQY
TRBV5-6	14	ASSQTGGWSNTEAF
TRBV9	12	ASSVDDGSNIQY
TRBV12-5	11	ASGLNGLAEQF
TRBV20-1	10	SASDVAQPQH
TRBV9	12	ASSVDTSRHEQY
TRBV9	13	ASSSLALSTGELF
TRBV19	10	ASSISENGYT
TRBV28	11	ASVKNSNQPQH
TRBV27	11	ASSLVSQETQY
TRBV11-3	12	ASSSGLAVSEQF
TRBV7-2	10	ASSLAVSPLH
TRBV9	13	ASSVEVGTGYEQY
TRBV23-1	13	ASSHGQVRNSPLH
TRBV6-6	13	ASSYHRGTGNTIY
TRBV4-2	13	ASSFGSPRGEKLF
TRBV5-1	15	ASSYQRGRTSTDTQY
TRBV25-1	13	ASQYWAEAGETQY
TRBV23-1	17	ATLYPGAMLSFSGNTIY
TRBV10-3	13	AISEQTGGVQPQH
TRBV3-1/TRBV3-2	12	ASSHRDSNQPQH
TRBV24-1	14	ATSDTTPGQGYEQY
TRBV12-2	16	ASRLPETLSNSTGELF
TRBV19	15	ASSMRLAGGPQETQY
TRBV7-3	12	ASSFGTSTDTQY
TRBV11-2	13	ASSLDPESVYEQY
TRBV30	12	AWTITGRINEQY
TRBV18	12	ASSPMDGNYGYT
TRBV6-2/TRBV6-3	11	ASSSTTSYEQY
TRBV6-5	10	ASSNPGQPQH
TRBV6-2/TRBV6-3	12	ASSYIRTNTEAF
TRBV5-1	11	ASSRLASETQY
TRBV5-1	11	ASSRERIDTQY
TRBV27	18	ASRKSKTPRSGASTDTQY
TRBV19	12	ASSVTGLNTEAF
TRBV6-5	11	ASRASGANEQF
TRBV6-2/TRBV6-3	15	ASSYSPGLATHNEQF
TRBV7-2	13	ASSSGAGNTGELF
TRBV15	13	ATSRRGAFSYEQY
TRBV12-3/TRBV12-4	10	ASSRDVYEQY
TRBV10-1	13	ASSPGTGGVTEAF
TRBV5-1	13	ASSMGTADNEKLF
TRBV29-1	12	SAEDPGRSYEQY
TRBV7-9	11	ASSLLNTGELF
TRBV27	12	ASRTGTGSEKLF
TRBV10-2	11	ASRSSNTDTQY
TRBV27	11	ASSRGGTGELF